This TCR beta chain was captured in a study of T cell responses to AZD1222 COVID-19 vaccine. A word on this clone: Its cognate antigen is unknown.

The germline CDR1 and CDR2 sequences are SGHRS and YFSETQ. This CDR3 is 15 amino acids long. Trimming took off 4 bases at V and 1 base at J, with 14 bases between the two ends. Measured with immunoSEQ multiplex PCR; TCRdb has only the in-frame clones, and not every one. Seen here are 84,000 or so clones, around nine tenths observed once, and the top ten hold 16%. Study findings and constraints: Reports indicate that nearly half of spike-specific TCRs are directed at unmutated variant regions. After two AZD1222 doses, spike-specific TCR breadth and depth rose versus day 0. White British donors predominated, females outnumbered males, and clonal diversity was possibly underestimated.

The chain couples TRBV5-1 to TRBJ2-5; D possibly corresponds to TRBD1 (6 bases). Sequences were derived from peripheral blood, sampled on day 0 of AZD1222 vaccination. The receptor was derived from an adult in good health. CDR3 sequence: CASSALNRAQETQYF. CDR3 DNA sequence: TGCGCCAGCAGCGCCCTCAACAGGGCCCAAGAGACCCAGTACTTC.